The entry below gives a single TCR beta chain sequence along with its context. This specimen belongs to a study of blood T cell repertoires in COVID-19. Looking at the study overall: Samples came from the United States, Italy and Spain, spanning acute and convalescent COVID-19.

It was within 2 weeks before study entry that exposed participants met a COVID-19 case. The CDR3 consists of 15 residues. Trimming shortened V by 4 bases and J by 7 bases, and 20 bases separated the two germline ends. Germline CDR1 SNHLY, CDR2 FYNNEI. As handled by the study authors: Counts of nucleated cells, estimated from reference gene primer amplification, were obtained. Method: immunoSEQ multiplex PCR; TCRdb's copy keeps in-frame clones and lacks some. From that table come the V and J calls and clone size; the DNA was used to work out D and trimming. Of more than 250,000 clones detected, around 83% appear once; the ten largest clones hold approximately 5%.

This TCR derives from a middle-aged man who had been exposed to COVID-19. The sequencing sample was made of PBMCs or T cells enriched from blood (not recorded which). This chain connects TRBV2 to TRBJ2-7, with D tentatively TRBD2 (6 bases). The CDR3 sequence is CASSVRLGQKKEQYF. As DNA, the CDR3 is TGTGCCAGCAGTGTACGACTAGGTCAAAAAAAGGAGCAGTACTTC.